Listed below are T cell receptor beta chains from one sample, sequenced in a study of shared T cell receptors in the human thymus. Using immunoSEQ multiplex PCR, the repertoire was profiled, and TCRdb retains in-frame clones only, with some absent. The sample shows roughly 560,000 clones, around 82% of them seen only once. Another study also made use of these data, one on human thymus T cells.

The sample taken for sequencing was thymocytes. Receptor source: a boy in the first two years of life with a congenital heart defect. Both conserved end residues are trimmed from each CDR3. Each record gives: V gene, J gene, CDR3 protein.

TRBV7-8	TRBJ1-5	ASSVVRDTIRDQPQH
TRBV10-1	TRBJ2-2	ASREGQADGELF
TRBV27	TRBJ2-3	ATWGDRGNTDTQY
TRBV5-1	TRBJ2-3	ASKEGVRTDTQY
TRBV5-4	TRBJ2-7	ASSSTGYEQY
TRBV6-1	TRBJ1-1	ASSLSVTEAF
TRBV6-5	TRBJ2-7	ASSYSNEQY
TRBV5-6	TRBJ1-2	ASRIRGGGYT
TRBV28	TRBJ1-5	ASSLRDTSLSNQPQH
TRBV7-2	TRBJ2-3	ASSPAGLVITDTQY
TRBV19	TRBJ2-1	ASRARGDASLNEQF
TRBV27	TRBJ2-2	ASSQQNTGELF
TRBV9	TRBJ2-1	ASSPHLAGLYNEQF
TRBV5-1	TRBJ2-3	ASSPNTQRYTQY
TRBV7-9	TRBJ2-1	ASSLAPRAGGIDNEQF
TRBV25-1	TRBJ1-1	ATLGVLNTEAF
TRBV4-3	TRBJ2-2	ASSQDYVAGGTGELF
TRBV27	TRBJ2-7	ASSLSLAGGGEQY
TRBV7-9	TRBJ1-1	ASSAGQGAAEAF
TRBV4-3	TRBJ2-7	ASSQDWGKERKTYEQY
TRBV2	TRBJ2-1	ASSDRGNEQF
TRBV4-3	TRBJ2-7	ASSQRLAYEQY
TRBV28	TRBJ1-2	VSTLWGRPNYGYT
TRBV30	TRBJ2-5	AWSATRRTEETQY
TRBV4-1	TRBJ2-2	ASSQARANTGELF
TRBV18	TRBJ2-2	ASSPGRATGELF
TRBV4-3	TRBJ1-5	ASSQLYRGNQPQH
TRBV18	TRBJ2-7	ASSPRGQGNYEQY
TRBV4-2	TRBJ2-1	ASSWQREEQF
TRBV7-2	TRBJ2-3	ASSGKTSTTDTQY
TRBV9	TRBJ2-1	ASSVESGSSYNEQF
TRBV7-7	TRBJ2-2	ASSLPPSGSNTGELF
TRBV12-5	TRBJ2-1	ASGTPGLPPSSHMKQF
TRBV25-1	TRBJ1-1	ASSSNRLGNTEAF
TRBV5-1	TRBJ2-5	ASSLAPGAAQETQY
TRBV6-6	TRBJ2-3	ASSLGLADCTDTQY
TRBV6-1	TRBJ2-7	ASSEWASGRTEQY
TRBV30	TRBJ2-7	AWSVLAAGNEQY
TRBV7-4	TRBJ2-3	ASSPGTSGSETTDTQY
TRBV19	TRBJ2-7	ASSVRLADYEQY
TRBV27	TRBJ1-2	ASSLFGTVGSGYT